This entry features one T cell receptor beta chain sequence. Its specificity is not known. This entry comes from a study of identical twins. The study's findings and limits: Cross-sectional statistical analysis was relied on for the conclusions, without the same donors being followed. Insertion counts were lower in abundant cord blood beta clonotypes, a trend that memory repertoires did not show.

A universal primer site was created by template switching, with the cDNA bearing unique molecular identifiers. TCRdb processed the 5' RACE reads anew with MiXCR; each CDR3 protein has one entry. The sample holds about 920,000 distinct CDR3 sequences, around 12% seen once. Germline CDR1 is SGHTA and CDR2 is FQGNSA. Trimming took 0 bases from V and 1 from J, leaving 13 bases between them. The CDR3 loop spans 17 amino acids. The data were also submitted as part of a second study, on yellow fever vaccine responses in identical twins. That source reports: Reportedly, twins showed a vaccine T cell response that looked partly convergent and partly personalized.

The TCR sequence derives from a woman aged 18-30 years in good health. The sequencing input was PBMCs. This chain joins TRBV7-2 and TRBJ1-5; perhaps TRBD1 as D (6 bases). For the CDR3, the DNA is TGTGCCAGCAGCTTAGCTGTGGGGGGCGGAAGCAATCAGCCCCAGCATTTT. The encoded protein is CASSLAVGGGSNQPQHF. Full variable domain (remainder filled in from reference TRBV7-2 and TRBJ1-5): GAGVSQSPSNKVTEKGKDVELRCDPISGHTALYWYRQSLGQGLEFLIYFQGNSAPDKSGLPSDRFSAERTGGSVSTLTIQRTQQEDSAVYLCASSLAVGGGSNQPQHFGDGTRLSIL.